Shown below are 26 T cell receptor beta chains from a single sample sequenced in a study of cytomegalovirus exposure and HLA in healthy donors. PCR used 60 Vbeta primers and 13 Jbeta primers. Sequencing was performed with immunoSEQ multiplex PCR; in TCRdb, only in-frame clones are kept and a portion is missing. The sample lists 100,000 to 150,000 clones, around 72% occurring once. Sequencing used PBMCs. These receptors were taken from a man aged 25-45 years in good health and CMV-seronegative.

This clone has just one count. The chain combines TRBV9 with TRBJ2-7, with 10 bases fitting TRBD2. The germline CDR1 and CDR2 sequences are SGDLS and YYNGEE. The CDR3 runs 17 residues. The V gene end was trimmed by 0 bases and the J gene end by 6 bases; junction bases not matched to a gene: 12. The CDR3 protein is CASSVGASGGALLEQYF. CDR3 bases: TGTGCCAGCAGCGTAGGTGCGAGCGGGGGGGCTCTTCTCGAGCAGTACTTC.

The chain uses TRBV27 and TRBJ1-1, with D possibly being TRBD1 (5 bases). CDR1 and CDR2 (germline): MNHEY, SMNVEV (reference sequence). Trimming pared 6 bases from V and 5 bases from J, leaving 13 bases between. The CDR3 extends over 13 amino acids. The CDR3 sequence: CASRFRGGTEAFF. The CDR3 DNA reads TGTGCCAGCAGATTTAGGGGTGGGACTGAAGCTTTCTTT.

This chain links TRBV4-1 with TRBJ2-5; 12 nucleotides match TRBD2. CDR1 and CDR2 (germline): MGHRA, YSYEKL. The CDR3 extends over 15 amino acids. The V gene end was trimmed by 2 bases and the J gene end by 3 bases; junction bases not matched to a gene: 1. CDR3 in amino acids: CASSQWTSGEETQYF. CDR3 in DNA: TGCGCCAGCAGCCAATGGACTAGCGGGGAAGAGACCCAGTACTTC.

The J gene is TRBJ1-5, the V gene TRBV5-6; no reliable D call. The CDR3 has 13 amino acids. Germline assignment: CDR1 SGHDT and CDR2 YYEEEE. Trimming left V 3 bases short and J 3 bases short, with 7 bases between. The CDR3 DNA is TGTGCCAGCAGCTGGGGAGACAATCAGCCCCAGCATTTT. Amino acids: CASSWGDNQPQHF.

The chain employs TRBV15 and TRBJ2-1, with a tentative D call TRBD1 (5 bases). V was clipped by 1 base and J by 8 bases, with 9 bases between them. The CDR3 is 13 amino acids. From germline, CDR1 is LNHNV and CDR2 YYDKDF (reference sequence). CDR3 nucleotides: TGTGCCACCAGCAGAGTAGGGGTCGATGAGCAGTTCTTC. Its protein product is CATSRVGVDEQFF. Full variable domain (rest looked up from reference TRBV15 and TRBJ2-1): DAMVIQNPRYQVTQFGKPVTLSCSQTLNHNVMYWYQQKSSQAPKLLFHYYDKDFNNEADTPDNFQSRRPNTSFCFLDIRSPGLGDTAMYLCATSRVGVDEQFFGPGTRLTVL.

The chain recombines TRBV28 with TRBJ1-5; 7 bases fit TRBD1. Looked up from germline, CDR1 is MDHEN and CDR2 is SYDVKM. This CDR3 spans 15 amino acids. With 2 bases clipped from V and 7 bases from J, the junction kept 8 bases outside the gene matches. This CDR3 reads CASSLNRQGKQPQHF. The CDR3 region has the DNA TGTGCCAGCAGTTTAAACCGACAGGGTAAACAGCCCCAGCATTTT. The full variable domain, rest sourced from reference TRBV28 and TRBJ1-5, is DVKVTQSSRYLVKRTGEKVFLECVQDMDHENMFWYRQDPGLGLRLIYFSYDVKMKEKGDIPEGYSVSREKKERFSLILESASTNQTSMYLCASSLNRQGKQPQHFGDGTRLSIL.

The chain recombines TRBV9 with TRBJ1-1; 8 bases fit TRBD1. This CDR3 spans 18 amino acids. CDR1 SGDLS and CDR2 YYNGEE come from the germline V gene. Losses at the gene ends were 1 base for V and 0 bases for J; bases not matched to a gene: 11. CDR3 region: CASSVSPQTGDMNTEAFF. In nucleotides, the CDR3 is TGTGCCAGCAGCGTATCCCCTCAGACAGGGGACATGAACACTGAAGCTTTCTTT.

In the case of this clone: Relative to the germline gene, one junction end is altered; a read error may explain this. The chain carries TRBV7-9 and TRBJ2-7, with TRBD2 as a possible D gene (5 bases). The germline V gene has CDR1 SEHNR and CDR2 FQNEAQ (reference sequence). CDR3 length: 10 residues. CDR3 in DNA: TGTTCCAGCAGCTCTACGGGATTGTACTTC. Translating it yields CSSSSTGLYF.

This clone was found a few times. The CDR3 sequence is CASRRPGQGLNTEAFF. The DNA of the CDR3 is TGTGCCAGCAGAAGGCCGGGACAGGGATTGAACACTGAAGCTTTCTTT. V gene TRBV5-8 combines with J gene TRBJ1-1; 9 bases are shared with TRBD1. This CDR3 is built from 16 residues. Germline trimming cut 5 bases from V and 0 bases from J; bases unmatched to any gene: 8. The germline V gene encodes CDR1 SGHTS and CDR2 YDEGEE. The full variable domain, rest sourced from reference TRBV5-8 and TRBJ1-1, is EAGVTQSPTHLIKTRGQQATLRCSPISGHTSVYWYQQALGLGLQFLLWYDEGEERNRGNFPPRFSGRQFPNYSSELNVNALELEDSALYLCASRRPGQGLNTEAFFGQGTRLTVV.

The J gene is TRBJ2-3, the V gene TRBV9; 9 nucleotides align to TRBD1. Germline V gene lookup returns CDR1 SGDLS and CDR2 YYNGEE. The V segment lost 2 bases and the J segment 5 bases; nucleotides outside the gene matches: 6. The CDR3 sequence is 15 residues long. DNA of the CDR3: TGTGCCAGCAGCGTGACAGGGGGTCAAGAAGATACGCAGTATTTT. Residues: CASSVTGGQEDTQYF.

J is TRBJ2-7 and V is TRBV6-6, with 11 bases fitting TRBD2. Germline V gene sequence: CDR1 MNHNY, CDR2 SVGAGI (reference sequence). There are 14 residues in the CDR3. With V trimmed by 8 bases and J by 5 bases, 8 bases remained unmatched. In DNA form, the CDR3 reads TGTGCCAGCCTCCATAGCGGGGGGGCCAACGAGCAGTACTTC. Translating it yields CASLHSGGANEQYF.

This clone appeared a single time. CDR3 amino acids: CASSSDRDSYNEQFF. CDR3 sequence (DNA): TGTGCCAGCAGCTCCGACAGGGACTCCTACAATGAGCAGTTCTTC. The chain employs TRBV7-3 and TRBJ2-1; 7 bases map to TRBD1. J gave up 0 bases and V 4 bases, and 3 bases lay outside the gene matches. Per germline, CDR1 SGHTA and CDR2 FQGTGA. The CDR3 contains 15 residues.

This sequence joins TRBV4-3 and TRBJ2-1; 10 nucleotides line up with TRBD2. The length of the CDR3 is 17 residues. Looked up from germline, CDR1 is LGHNA and CDR2 is YSLEER. After removal of 0 bases from V and 7 bases from J, the junction contained 9 bases not matched to a gene. The CDR3 nucleotides read TGCGCCAGCAGCCAAGATGCTATCCAGCGGGGGGGTAATGAGCAGTTCTTC. This encodes CASSQDAIQRGGNEQFF.

This clone was observed a few times. This chain connects TRBV6-5 to TRBJ2-5, with 9 positions matching TRBD1. The J call may be mistaken, given a closer DNA end match to TRBJ2-7. This CDR3 contains 14 residues. Germline V gives CDR1 MNHEY, CDR2 SVGAGI. Written as DNA, the CDR3 is TGTGCCAGCAGTTGGAGGACAGGGGTCTACGAGCAGTACTTC. Translating it yields CASSWRTGVYEQYF.

Only a few counts were recorded for this clone. Its ends do not fully match the called genes, so a read error is possible. V is TRBV7-9 and J is TRBJ1-4; D may be TRBD1 (5 bases). The CDR3 runs 12 residues. CDR1 and CDR2 from the germline V gene are SEHNR and FQNEAQ (reference sequence). The CDR3 DNA reads TGTTCCAGCGGGGCCATTAATGAAAAACTGTTTTTT. Its translation is CSSGAINEKLFF.

As concerns this clone: An end of the junction differs from the germline gene, which may be a read error. V gene TRBV7-9 combines with J gene TRBJ1-2; weak D call: TRBD1 (5 bases). Per the germline V gene, CDR1 is SEHNR and CDR2 is FQNEAQ (reference sequence). The CDR3 runs to 11 residues. DNA of the CDR3: TGTTCCAGCAGCATACAATACAGGTCCCCATTC. Translating gives CSSSIQYRSPF.

The sample holds a few counts of this clone. CDR3: CASSGEFGGGYGYTF. The CDR3 DNA reads as TGTGCCAGCAGTGGGGAATTTGGAGGCGGCTATGGCTACACCTTC. This rearrangement joins TRBV6-1 to TRBJ1-2; D is ambiguous. The V end was cut by 4 bases, the J end by 4 bases, with 16 bases between. The V gene's germline CDR1 is MNHNS and CDR2 SASEGT. This CDR3 has 15 amino acids.

CDR3 sequence: CASKDSLGRYGYTF. CDR3 nucleotides: TGCGCCAGCAAAGACAGCTTAGGGCGCTATGGCTACACCTTC. The V and J genes are TRBV5-1 and TRBJ1-2, with a tentative D call TRBD1 (5 bases). The germline CDR1 and CDR2 sequences are SGHRS and YFSETQ. V dropped 6 bases and J dropped 4 bases, with 16 bases sitting between them. The CDR3 has 14 amino acids.

This clone was detected only once. V is TRBV9 and J is TRBJ1-2, with D uncertain. Trimming shortened V by 0 bases and J by 4 bases, and 10 bases separated the two germline ends. The CDR3 loop spans 14 amino acids. In germline, CDR1 is SGDLS, CDR2 YYNGEE. CDR3 region: CASSVGWGGYGYTF. As DNA, the CDR3 is TGTGCCAGCAGCGTAGGGTGGGGAGGCTATGGCTACACCTTC.

The chain is built from TRBV19 and TRBJ1-1, with 9 positions matching TRBD1. The CDR3 covers 14 residues. J was trimmed by 3 bases and V by 6 bases; bases with no gene match: 5. CDR1 and CDR2 (germline): LNHDA, SQIVND (reference sequence). CDR3 bases: TGTGCCAGTAGAATCCGGGACAGGGACACTGAAGCTTTCTTT. Encoded protein: CASRIRDRDTEAFF.

This clone showed up just a few times. This chain links TRBV4-2 with TRBJ2-2; TRBD1 agrees at 9 bases. V shed 0 bases, J shed 6 bases, and the junction held 5 bases outside the gene matches. Germline V gene sequence: CDR1 LGHNA, CDR2 YNFKEQ. The length of the CDR3 is 16 residues. The CDR3 DNA is TGTGCCAGCAGCCAAGACACCGGGACAGGGCCCGGGGAGCTGTTTTTT. It is translated as CASSQDTGTGPGELFF.

The chain has TRBV7-9 and TRBJ2-6; possibly TRBD1 for D (5 bases). The CDR3 has 16 residues. Germline CDR1 reads SEHNR; CDR2 reads FQNEAQ (reference sequence). V gave up 1 base and J gave up 4 bases, with 11 bases separating them. The CDR3 loop reads CASSLEDKVGANVLTF. CDR3 nucleotides: TGTGCCAGCAGCTTAGAGGACAAGGTCGGGGCCAACGTCCTGACTTTC.

The chain combines TRBV6-1 with TRBJ2-7, with no clear D. This CDR3 is 11 amino acids long. Germline values: CDR1 MNHNS, CDR2 SASEGT. The V end was cut by 6 bases, the J end by 7 bases, with 10 bases between. The CDR3 nucleotides are TGTGCCAGCAGAAGGAGTGAGGAGCAGTACTTC. This sequence encodes CASRRSEEQYF.

A word on this clone: Other DNA sequences within the sample encode an identical CDR3. The rearrangement uses TRBV9 and TRBJ1-2; 10 bases line up with TRBD1. The ends lost 2 bases at V and 1 base at J; junction bases unmatched: 8. Germline V gene sequence: CDR1 SGDLS, CDR2 YYNGEE. The CDR3 covers 17 residues. CDR3 region: CASSVDRGQEINYGYTF. CDR3 DNA sequence: TGTGCCAGCAGCGTTGACAGGGGGCAGGAGATTAACTATGGCTACACCTTC. Full variable domain (outside the CDR3, taken from reference TRBV9 and TRBJ1-2): DSGVTQTPKHLITATGQRVTLRCSPRSGDLSVYWYQQSLDQGLQFLIQYYNGEERAKGNILERFSAQQFPDLHSELNLSSLELGDSALYFCASSVDRGQEINYGYTFGSGTRLTVV.

CDR3 loop: CASSPQQGTLDYGYTF. In nucleotides, the CDR3 is TGTGCCAGCAGCCCCCAACAGGGGACACTAGACTATGGCTACACCTTC. This rearrangement joins TRBV7-3 to TRBJ1-2; 7 bases are shared with TRBD1. The CDR3 loop spans 16 amino acids. Germline loops: CDR1 SGHTA, CDR2 FQGTGA. With 5 bases clipped from V and 3 bases from J, the junction kept 12 bases outside the gene matches.

The chain links TRBV19 to TRBJ1-1, with TRBD1 matching over 9 bases. This CDR3 is 14 amino acids long. Germline V gene sequence: CDR1 LNHDA, CDR2 SQIVND (reference sequence). Trimming at V came to 6 bases and at J to 11 bases, leaving 13 bases not matched to a gene. Here the CDR3 DNA reads TGTGCCAGTAGGATTCAGACTTCGGACAGGGGTGCTTTCTTT. Its protein product is CASRIQTSDRGAFF. Looking up the rest from reference TRBV19 and TRBJ1-1 gives the full variable domain: DGGITQSPKYLFRKEGQNVTLSCEQNLNHDAMYWYRQDPGQGLRLIYYSQIVNDFQKGDIAEGYSVSREKKESFPLTVTSAQKNPTAFYLCASRIQTSDRGAFFGQGTRLTVV.